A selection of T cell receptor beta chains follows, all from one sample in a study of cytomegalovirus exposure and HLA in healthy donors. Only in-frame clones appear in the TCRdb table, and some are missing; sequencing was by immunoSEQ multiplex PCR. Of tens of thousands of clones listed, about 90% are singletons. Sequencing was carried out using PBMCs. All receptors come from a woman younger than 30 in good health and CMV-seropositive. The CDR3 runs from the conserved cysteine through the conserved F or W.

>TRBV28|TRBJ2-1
CASSLTGNGLHEQFF
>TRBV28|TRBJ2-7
CASSPSRAGRNEQYF
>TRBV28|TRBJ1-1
CASSLQGGGANTEAFF
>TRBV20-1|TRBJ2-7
CSARRGEQYF
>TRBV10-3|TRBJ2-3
CATRPQSTDTQYF
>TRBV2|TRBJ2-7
CASSDRRTSYEQYF
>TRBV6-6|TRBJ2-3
CASSTDRGADTQYF
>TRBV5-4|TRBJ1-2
CASSLIGGAGYTF
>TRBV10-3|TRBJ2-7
CAITPGGTYEQYF
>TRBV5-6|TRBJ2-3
CASRGYGEEKYTQYF
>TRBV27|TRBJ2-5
CASSLSGGQGDWETQYF
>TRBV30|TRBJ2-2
CAWNRLAHTGELFF
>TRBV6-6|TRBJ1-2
CASSRTGGDYGYTF
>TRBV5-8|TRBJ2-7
CASSLRGSAEQYF
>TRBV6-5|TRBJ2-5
CASSTGTSGETQYF
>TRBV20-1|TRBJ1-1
CSVRTREAFF
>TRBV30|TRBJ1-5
CAWSIRFSNQPQHF
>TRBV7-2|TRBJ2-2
CASSLERAGELFF
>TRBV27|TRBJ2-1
CASSYTGEQFF
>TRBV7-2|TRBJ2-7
CASSLRGGGYEQYF
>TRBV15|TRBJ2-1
CATSTTRDRHNEQFF
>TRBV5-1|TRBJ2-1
CASSLGISEGVNEQFF
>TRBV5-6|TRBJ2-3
CASSELGTDYTDTQYF
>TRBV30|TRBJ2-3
CAQRGQSTDTQYF
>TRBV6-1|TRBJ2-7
CASSLTGGWDEQYF
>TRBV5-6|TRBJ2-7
CASSLDRVGYEQYF
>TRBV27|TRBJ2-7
CASSLGTGGLYEQYF
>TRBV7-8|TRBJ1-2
CASSSFGLSAFGYTF
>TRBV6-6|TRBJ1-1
CASSRQGGMNTEAFF
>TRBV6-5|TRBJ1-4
CASSYSYRVSEKLFF
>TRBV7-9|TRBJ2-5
CASSLTSGGAETQYF
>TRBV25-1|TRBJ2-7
CASRGRVPDYEQYF
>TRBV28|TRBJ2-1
CASSFPRLAGGRNEQFF
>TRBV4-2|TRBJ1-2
CASSPGQHNYGYTF
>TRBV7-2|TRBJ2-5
CASSLRGQGWQETQYF
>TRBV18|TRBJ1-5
CASSPPTGGNQPQHF
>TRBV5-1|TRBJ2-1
CASRFDNEQFF
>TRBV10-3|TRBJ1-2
CTISKDRYGYTF
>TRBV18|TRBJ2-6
CASSPVGDSGANVLTF
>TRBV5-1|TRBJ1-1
CASSLGAANTEAFF
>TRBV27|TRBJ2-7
CASSLSPGQVPYEQYF
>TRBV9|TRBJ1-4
CASSVEEGASEKLFF
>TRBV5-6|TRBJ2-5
CASSLHKADQETQYF
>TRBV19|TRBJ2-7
CASSMAGTYEQYF
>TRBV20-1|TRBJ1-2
CSARIVDGYTF
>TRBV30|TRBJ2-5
CAWSPWWERGGQETQYF
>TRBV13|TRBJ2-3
CASSLGARGRVDTQYF
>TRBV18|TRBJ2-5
CASSPSYLAGNVETQYF
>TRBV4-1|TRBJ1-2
CASSQENGYGYTF
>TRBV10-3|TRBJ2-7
CAISESKATSGSYEQYF
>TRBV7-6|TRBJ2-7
CASSLGTGLTYEQYF
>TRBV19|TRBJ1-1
CASSIGGGNTEAFF
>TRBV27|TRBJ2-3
CASSTWDRLVTDTQYF
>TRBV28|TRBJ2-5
CASSFQGHSETQYF
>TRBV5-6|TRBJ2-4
CASSLVGLAKNIQYF
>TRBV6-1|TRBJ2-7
CASSEGISGFGTYEQYF
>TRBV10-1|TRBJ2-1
CASSATTGGEQFF